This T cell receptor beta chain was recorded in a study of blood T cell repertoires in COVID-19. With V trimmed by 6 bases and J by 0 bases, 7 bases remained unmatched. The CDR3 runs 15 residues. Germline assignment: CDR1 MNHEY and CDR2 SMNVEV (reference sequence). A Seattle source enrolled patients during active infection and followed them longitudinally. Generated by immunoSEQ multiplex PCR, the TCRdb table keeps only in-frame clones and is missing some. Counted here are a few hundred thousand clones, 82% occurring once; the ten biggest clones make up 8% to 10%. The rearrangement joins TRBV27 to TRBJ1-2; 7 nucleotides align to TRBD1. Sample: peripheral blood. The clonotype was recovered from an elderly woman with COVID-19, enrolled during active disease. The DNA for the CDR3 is TGTGCCAGCAGGCCGACGACAGGGCCTAACTATGGCTACACCTTC. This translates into CASRPTTGPNYGYTF.